Listed below are T cell receptor beta chains from one sample, sequenced in a study of shared clonotypes between healthy human individuals. Measured with immunoSEQ multiplex PCR; TCRdb has only the in-frame clones, and not every one. The sample has roughly 2 million clones, over 85% seen once; the top ten hold 1% to 1.3%. The material sequenced was naive CD8+ T cells sorted from blood. The receptor set was obtained from a man aged 18 to 29 in good health. Each CDR3 is given with its conserved first and last residue. The order of the fields is clone size, J gene, D gene, V gene, CDR3 DNA, CDR3 protein. The D gene is left open where the match is weak. Part of the rows lack a size; the others show once, few, many or a class for expanded clones.

clone_size: .
j_call: TRBJ1-1
d_call: .
v_call: TRBV28
cdr3_nt: TGTGCCAGCAACCTTTTAGGGGCGCCGAACACTGAAGCTTTCTTT
cdr3_aa: CASNLLGAPNTEAFF

clone_size: .
j_call: TRBJ2-1
d_call: .
v_call: TRBV7-9
cdr3_nt: TGTGCCAGCAGCTTAAACGCGGGACCGAGGTACAATGAGCAGTTCTTC
cdr3_aa: CASSLNAGPRYNEQFF

clone_size: .
j_call: TRBJ2-3
d_call: .
v_call: TRBV9
cdr3_nt: TGTGCCAGCAGCGTAGGACTAGGGGCCTCGACAGATACGCAGTATTTT
cdr3_aa: CASSVGLGASTDTQYF

clone_size: .
j_call: TRBJ2-7
d_call: .
v_call: TRBV6-6
cdr3_nt: TGTGCCAGCAGTTACGCCGACGGGGACACCCAGGACGAGCAGTACTTC
cdr3_aa: CASSYADGDTQDEQYF

clone_size: .
j_call: TRBJ2-3
d_call: .
v_call: TRBV5-4
cdr3_nt: TGTGCCAGCAGCTTGGGCAGTCCCACAGATACGCAGTATTTT
cdr3_aa: CASSLGSPTDTQYF

clone_size: .
j_call: TRBJ2-1
d_call: .
v_call: TRBV6-5
cdr3_nt: TGTGCCAGCAGTTACCCCGCTAGCTCGGCTGAGCAGTTCTTC
cdr3_aa: CASSYPASSAEQFF

clone_size: once
j_call: TRBJ2-3
d_call: .
v_call: TRBV27
cdr3_nt: TGTGCCAGCAGTTTGCCTAGCAGTAGCACAGATACGCAGTATTTT
cdr3_aa: CASSLPSSSTDTQYF

clone_size: .
j_call: TRBJ2-1
d_call: TRBD2
v_call: TRBV30
cdr3_nt: TGTGCCAGCACAAGTAGCGGGGTTTCCTACAATGAGCAGTTCTTC
cdr3_aa: CASTSSGVSYNEQFF

clone_size: .
j_call: TRBJ2-4
d_call: .
v_call: TRBV5-6
cdr3_nt: TGTGCCAGCAGCTTGTGGGCAGGGTGGAACATTCAGTACTTC
cdr3_aa: CASSLWAGWNIQYF

clone_size: .
j_call: TRBJ1-5
d_call: TRBD1
v_call: TRBV28
cdr3_nt: TGTGCCAGCAGCCCGACCCGGGACAGTTATAGCAATCAGCCCCAGCATTTT
cdr3_aa: CASSPTRDSYSNQPQHF

clone_size: .
j_call: TRBJ2-1
d_call: TRBD2
v_call: TRBV28
cdr3_nt: TGTGCCAGCACCAAAGGGGTCCTAGCGGTACAATACAATGAGCAGTTCTTC
cdr3_aa: CASTKGVLAVQYNEQFF

clone_size: .
j_call: TRBJ2-7
d_call: .
v_call: TRBV6-1
cdr3_nt: TGTGCCAGCAGTCATACAGAGGCCTACGAGCAGTACTTC
cdr3_aa: CASSHTEAYEQYF

clone_size: .
j_call: TRBJ2-5
d_call: .
v_call: TRBV13
cdr3_nt: TGTGCCAGCAGCTTATGGAGCCAAGAGACCCAGTACTTC
cdr3_aa: CASSLWSQETQYF

clone_size: .
j_call: TRBJ1-2
d_call: TRBD1
v_call: TRBV5-1
cdr3_nt: TGCGCCAGCAGCTTGGAGGGGACAGGGGGCGACTATGGCTACACCTTC
cdr3_aa: CASSLEGTGGDYGYTF

clone_size: .
j_call: TRBJ1-1
d_call: .
v_call: TRBV20-1
cdr3_nt: TGCAGTGCTAGAGATGGAGCTGAAGCTTTCTTT
cdr3_aa: CSARDGAEAFF

clone_size: .
j_call: TRBJ2-5
d_call: .
v_call: TRBV5-1
cdr3_nt: TGCGCCAGCAGCTTACGGGAGTATCAAGAGACCCAGTACTTC
cdr3_aa: CASSLREYQETQYF

clone_size: .
j_call: TRBJ1-2
d_call: .
v_call: TRBV7-9
cdr3_nt: TGTGCCAGCAGCTTACTTTTTGACAGAAGCTACTATGGCTACACCTTC
cdr3_aa: CASSLLFDRSYYGYTF

clone_size: .
j_call: TRBJ2-7
d_call: TRBD1
v_call: TRBV2
cdr3_nt: TGTGCCAGCAGTGATGACAGGGTCTTGTACGAGCAGTACTTC
cdr3_aa: CASSDDRVLYEQYF

clone_size: .
j_call: TRBJ2-2
d_call: .
v_call: TRBV6-5
cdr3_nt: TGTGCCAGCAGTTACTCGACGGGTGAGGGGGAGCTGTTTTTT
cdr3_aa: CASSYSTGEGELFF

clone_size: .
j_call: TRBJ1-2
d_call: .
v_call: TRBV11-2
cdr3_nt: TGTGCCAGCAGCTTAGAGGGCCCGGGGCAAGCTACTGGCTACACCTTC
cdr3_aa: CASSLEGPGQATGYTF

clone_size: .
j_call: TRBJ2-7
d_call: .
v_call: TRBV2
cdr3_nt: TGTGCCGCGGGGGACAGCTCCTACGAGCAGTACTTC
cdr3_aa: CAAGDSSYEQYF

clone_size: .
j_call: TRBJ2-7
d_call: .
v_call: TRBV6-1
cdr3_nt: TGTGCCAGCAGTGAAGGGCGATCCTACGAGCAGTACTTC
cdr3_aa: CASSEGRSYEQYF

clone_size: .
j_call: TRBJ2-3
d_call: .
v_call: TRBV9
cdr3_nt: TGTGCCAGCAGCGTAGGGCAGAACCCAGATACGCAGTATTTT
cdr3_aa: CASSVGQNPDTQYF

clone_size: once
j_call: TRBJ2-3
d_call: .
v_call: TRBV4-3
cdr3_nt: TGCGCCAGCAGCTTGACTCGGGGGGCGGATACGCAGTATTTT
cdr3_aa: CASSLTRGADTQYF

clone_size: once
j_call: TRBJ2-1
d_call: .
v_call: TRBV27
cdr3_nt: TGTGCCAGCAGAGGAGTGGCCTACTACAATGAGCAGTTCTTC
cdr3_aa: CASRGVAYYNEQFF

clone_size: .
j_call: TRBJ2-2
d_call: .
v_call: TRBV6-1
cdr3_nt: TGTGCCAGCAGCCGAATCATGAACACCGGGGAGCTGTTTTTT
cdr3_aa: CASSRIMNTGELFF

clone_size: .
j_call: TRBJ1-4
d_call: .
v_call: TRBV4-3
cdr3_nt: TGCGCCAGCAGCCAAGATGGTGAGGGGGATGAAAAACTGTTTTTT
cdr3_aa: CASSQDGEGDEKLFF

clone_size: .
j_call: TRBJ2-3
d_call: TRBD1
v_call: TRBV27
cdr3_nt: TGTGCCAGCAGTCCGCGGACAGGGGCTATCACAGATACGCAGTATTTT
cdr3_aa: CASSPRTGAITDTQYF

clone_size: .
j_call: TRBJ2-7
d_call: TRBD1
v_call: TRBV27
cdr3_nt: TGTGCCAGCAGTACGGGACAGGGGCTCTACGAGCAGTACTTC
cdr3_aa: CASSTGQGLYEQYF

clone_size: .
j_call: TRBJ2-1
d_call: .
v_call: TRBV5-1
cdr3_nt: TGCGCCAGCAGGTCGGGGTTTAACGAGCAGTTCTTC
cdr3_aa: CASRSGFNEQFF

clone_size: .
j_call: TRBJ2-2
d_call: .
v_call: TRBV27
cdr3_nt: TGTGCCAGCAGTTTGCGAATTGGGGCGGCCGGGGAGCTGTTTTTT
cdr3_aa: CASSLRIGAAGELFF

clone_size: few
j_call: TRBJ2-7
d_call: .
v_call: TRBV5-6
cdr3_nt: TGTGCCAGCAGCTTGACAGGGAGCTCCTACGAGCAGTACTTC
cdr3_aa: CASSLTGSSYEQYF

clone_size: once
j_call: TRBJ1-4
d_call: .
v_call: TRBV27
cdr3_nt: TGTGCCAGCAGTTTAAAGCCAGTACTTAATGAAAAACTGTTTTTT
cdr3_aa: CASSLKPVLNEKLFF

clone_size: .
j_call: TRBJ2-5
d_call: .
v_call: TRBV4-1
cdr3_nt: TGCGCCAGCAGCCAAGTGAGCGACCAAGAGACCCAGTACTTC
cdr3_aa: CASSQVSDQETQYF

clone_size: .
j_call: TRBJ2-5
d_call: TRBD1
v_call: TRBV4-2
cdr3_nt: TGTGCCAGCAGCCAGGGGACAGGGGAAGAGACCCAGTACTTC
cdr3_aa: CASSQGTGEETQYF

clone_size: .
j_call: TRBJ2-7
d_call: TRBD1
v_call: TRBV2
cdr3_nt: TGTGCCAGCGGGGACAGACTCTCCTACGAGCAGTACTTC
cdr3_aa: CASGDRLSYEQYF